The present TCR beta chain was sequenced within a study of T-cell reconstitution after alpha-beta-depleted transplantation in children. Points from the study as a whole: Newly produced T cells mostly accounted for T-cell counts and diversity one year post-transplant.

CDR1 is SGHVS, CDR2 FNYEAQ, per germline. This CDR3 spans 15 amino acids. V lost 0 bases to trimming and J lost 4 bases, with 10 bases between them. Of note for this clonotype: As yet, its antigen is unknown.

This sample's TCRbeta library carried unique molecular identifier barcodes. TCRdb ran MiXCR on the PCR reads and lists one entry per CDR3 protein. The sample comprises about 78,000 distinct CDR3 sequences, 13% to 15% of which are singletons, and around a quarter rests with the top ten. J is TRBJ2-1 and V is TRBV7-6, with D tentatively TRBD2 (6 bases). Sample: PBMCs, mostly from graft donor cells, taken 180 days after TCRalphabeta/CD19-depleted stem cell transplant. This TCR came from a male patient aged 2 to 10 who had a stem cell transplant for acute lymphoblastic leukemia, so the T cells may come from the graft donor. CDR3 DNA sequence: TGTGCCAGCAGCTTAGCACTAGCCTATTACAATGAGCAGTTCTTC. Amino acids: CASSLALAYYNEQFF. Using reference TRBV7-6 and TRBJ2-1 for the parts outside the CDR3, the full variable domain is GAGVSQSPRYKVTKRGQDVALRCDPISGHVSLYWYRQALGQGPEFLTYFNYEAQQDKSGLPNDRFSAERPEGSISTLTIQRTEQRDSAMYRCASSLALAYYNEQFFGPGTRLTVL.